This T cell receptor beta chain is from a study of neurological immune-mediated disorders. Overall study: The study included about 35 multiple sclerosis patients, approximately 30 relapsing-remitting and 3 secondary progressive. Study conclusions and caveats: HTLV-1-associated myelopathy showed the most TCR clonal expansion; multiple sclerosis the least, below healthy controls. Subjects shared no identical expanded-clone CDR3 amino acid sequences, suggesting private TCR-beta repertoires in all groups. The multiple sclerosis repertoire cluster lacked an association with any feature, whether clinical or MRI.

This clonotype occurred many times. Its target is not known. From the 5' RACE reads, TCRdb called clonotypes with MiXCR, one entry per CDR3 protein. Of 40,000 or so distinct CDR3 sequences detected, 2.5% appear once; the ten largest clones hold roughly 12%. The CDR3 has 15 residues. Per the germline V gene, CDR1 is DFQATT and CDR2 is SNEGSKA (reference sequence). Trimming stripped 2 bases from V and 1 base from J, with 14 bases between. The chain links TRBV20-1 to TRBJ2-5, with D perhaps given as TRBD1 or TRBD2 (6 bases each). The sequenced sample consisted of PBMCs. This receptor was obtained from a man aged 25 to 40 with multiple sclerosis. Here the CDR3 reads CSARYGGGGQETQYF. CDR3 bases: TGCAGTGCTAGATACGGTGGAGGGGGCCAAGAGACCCAGTACTTC.